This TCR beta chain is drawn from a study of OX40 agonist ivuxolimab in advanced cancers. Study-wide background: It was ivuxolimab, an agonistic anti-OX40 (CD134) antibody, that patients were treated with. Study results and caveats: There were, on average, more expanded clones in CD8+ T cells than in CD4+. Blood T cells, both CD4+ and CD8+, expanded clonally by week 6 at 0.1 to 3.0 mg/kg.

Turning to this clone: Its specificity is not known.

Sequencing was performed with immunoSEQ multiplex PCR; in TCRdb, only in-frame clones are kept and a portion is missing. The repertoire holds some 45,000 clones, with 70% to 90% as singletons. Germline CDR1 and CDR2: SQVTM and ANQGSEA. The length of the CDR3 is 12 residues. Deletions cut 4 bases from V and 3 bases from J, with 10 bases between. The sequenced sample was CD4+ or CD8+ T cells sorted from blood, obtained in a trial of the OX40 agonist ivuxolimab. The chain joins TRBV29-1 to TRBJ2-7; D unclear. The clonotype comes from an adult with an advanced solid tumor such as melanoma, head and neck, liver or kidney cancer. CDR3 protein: CSVVAKGYEQYF. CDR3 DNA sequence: TGCAGCGTTGTGGCAAAGGGCTACGAGCAGTACTTC.